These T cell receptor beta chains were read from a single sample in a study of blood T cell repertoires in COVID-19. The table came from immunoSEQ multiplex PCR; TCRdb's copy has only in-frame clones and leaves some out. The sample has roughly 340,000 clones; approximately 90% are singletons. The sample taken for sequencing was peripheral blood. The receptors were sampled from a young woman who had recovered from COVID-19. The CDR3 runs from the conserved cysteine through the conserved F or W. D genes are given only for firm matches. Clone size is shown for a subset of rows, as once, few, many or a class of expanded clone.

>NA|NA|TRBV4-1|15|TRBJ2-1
CASSQDESSYNEQFF
TGCGCCAGCAGCCAAGATGAGAGCTCCTACAATGAGCAGTTCTTC
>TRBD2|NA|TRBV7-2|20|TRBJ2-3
CASSLATKRRLAVNTDTQYF
TGTGCCAGCAGCTTAGCCACGAAGAGGCGTCTAGCGGTTAACACAGATACGCAGTATTTT
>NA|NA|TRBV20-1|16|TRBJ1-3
CSASQDGGTIGNTIYF
TGCAGTGCTAGTCAGGACGGGGGAACGATCGGAAACACCATATATTTT
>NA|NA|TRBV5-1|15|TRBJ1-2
CASSLSVRGSNGYTF
TGCGCCAGCAGCTTGTCTGTAAGGGGAAGCAATGGCTACACCTTC
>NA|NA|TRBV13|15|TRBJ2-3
CASSLGPGDLDTQYF
TGTGCCAGCAGCTTAGGGCCGGGGGACCTAGATACGCAGTATTTT
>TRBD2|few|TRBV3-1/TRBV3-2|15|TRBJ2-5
CASSVRLAGLETQYF
TGTGCCAGCAGCGTGCGACTAGCGGGATTAGAGACCCAGTACTTC
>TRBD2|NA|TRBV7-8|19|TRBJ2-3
CASSILRGLAGGSTDTQYF
TGTGCCAGCAGCATATTACGCGGACTAGCGGGAGGGAGCACAGATACGCAGTATTTT
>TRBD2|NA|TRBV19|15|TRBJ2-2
CASRPGTSATGELFF
TGTGCCAGTAGACCCGGGACTAGCGCCACCGGGGAGCTGTTTTTT
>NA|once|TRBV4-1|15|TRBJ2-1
CASSQDGTRDNEQFF
TGCGCCAGCAGCCAAGATGGTACTAGAGACAATGAGCAGTTCTTC
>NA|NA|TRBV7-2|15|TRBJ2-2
CASSGILTNTGELFF
TGTGCCAGCTCCGGGATACTAACCAACACCGGGGAGCTGTTTTTT